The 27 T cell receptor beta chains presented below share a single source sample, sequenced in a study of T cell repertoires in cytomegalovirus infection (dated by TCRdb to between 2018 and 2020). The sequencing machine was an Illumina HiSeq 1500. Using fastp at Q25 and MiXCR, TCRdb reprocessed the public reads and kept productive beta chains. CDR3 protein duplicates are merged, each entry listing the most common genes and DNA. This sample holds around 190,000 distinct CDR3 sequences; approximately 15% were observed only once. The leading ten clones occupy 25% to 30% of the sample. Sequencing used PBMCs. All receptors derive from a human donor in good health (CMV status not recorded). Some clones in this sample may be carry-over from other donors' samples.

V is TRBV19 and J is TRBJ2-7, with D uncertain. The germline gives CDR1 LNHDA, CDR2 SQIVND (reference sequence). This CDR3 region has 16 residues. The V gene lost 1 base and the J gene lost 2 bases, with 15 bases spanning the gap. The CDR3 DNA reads TGTGCCAGTAGTATAGCGGCGGACCTTATACCCTACGAGCAGTACTTC. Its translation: CASSIAADLIPYEQYF.

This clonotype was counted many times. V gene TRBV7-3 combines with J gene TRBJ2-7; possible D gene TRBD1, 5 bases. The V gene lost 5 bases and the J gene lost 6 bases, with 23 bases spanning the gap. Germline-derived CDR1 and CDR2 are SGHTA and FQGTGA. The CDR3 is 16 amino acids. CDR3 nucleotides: TGTGCCAGCAGCCTACCAGGGTTAATGGAATCGAGCGAGCAGTACTTC. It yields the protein CASSLPGLMESSEQYF.

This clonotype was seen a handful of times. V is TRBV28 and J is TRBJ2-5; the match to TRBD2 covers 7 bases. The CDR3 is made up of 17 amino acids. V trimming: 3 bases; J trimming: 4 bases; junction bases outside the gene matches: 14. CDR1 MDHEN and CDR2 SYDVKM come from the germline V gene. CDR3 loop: CASSLTWAGALGETQYF. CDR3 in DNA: TGTGCCAGCAGTTTGACCTGGGCGGGAGCTCTGGGAGAGACCCAGTACTTC.

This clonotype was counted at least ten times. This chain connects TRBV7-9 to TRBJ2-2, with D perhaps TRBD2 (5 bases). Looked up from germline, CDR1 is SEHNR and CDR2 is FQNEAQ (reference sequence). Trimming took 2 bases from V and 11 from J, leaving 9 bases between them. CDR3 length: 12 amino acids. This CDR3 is CASSLYGGELFF. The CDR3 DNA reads TGTGCCAGCAGCTTATATGGAGGCGAGCTGTTTTTT.

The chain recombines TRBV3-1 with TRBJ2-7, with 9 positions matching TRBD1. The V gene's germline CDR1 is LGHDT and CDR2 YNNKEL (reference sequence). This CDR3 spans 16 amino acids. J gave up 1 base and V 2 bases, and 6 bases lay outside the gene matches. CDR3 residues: CASSQRRTGDSYEQYF. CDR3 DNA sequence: TGTGCCAGCAGCCAACGGAGGACAGGGGATTCCTACGAGCAGTACTTC.

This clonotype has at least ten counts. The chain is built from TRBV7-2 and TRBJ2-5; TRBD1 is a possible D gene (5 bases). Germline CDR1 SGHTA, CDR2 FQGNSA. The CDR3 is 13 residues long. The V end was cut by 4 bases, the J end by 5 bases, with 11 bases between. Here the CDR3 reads CASSSRVGETQYF. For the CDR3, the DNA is TGTGCCAGCAGCTCCAGGGTTGGGGAGACCCAGTACTTC.

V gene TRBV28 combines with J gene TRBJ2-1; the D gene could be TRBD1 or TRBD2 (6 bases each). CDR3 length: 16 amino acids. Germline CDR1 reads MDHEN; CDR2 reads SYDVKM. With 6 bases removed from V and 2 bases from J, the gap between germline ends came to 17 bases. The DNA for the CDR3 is TGTGCCAGCAGCAGCTCGGGGGCGCCCGCCTACAATGAGCAGTTCTTC. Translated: CASSSSGAPAYNEQFF.

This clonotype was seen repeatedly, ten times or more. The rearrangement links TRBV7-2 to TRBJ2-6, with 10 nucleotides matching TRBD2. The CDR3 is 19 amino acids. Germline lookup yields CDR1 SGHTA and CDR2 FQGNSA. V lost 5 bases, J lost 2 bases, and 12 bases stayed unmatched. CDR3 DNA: TGTGCCAGCAGCCCGGGTAGCGGGAGGTCCCTAGCTGGGGCCAACGTCCTGACTTTC. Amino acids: CASSPGSGRSLAGANVLTF.

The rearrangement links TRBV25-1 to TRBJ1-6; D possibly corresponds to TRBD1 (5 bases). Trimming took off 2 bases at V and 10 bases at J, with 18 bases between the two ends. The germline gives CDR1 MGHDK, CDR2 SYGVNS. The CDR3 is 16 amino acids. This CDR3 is CASSEETGTRGSPLHF. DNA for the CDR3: TGTGCCAGCAGTGAAGAAACCGGGACTCGAGGCTCACCCCTCCACTTT.

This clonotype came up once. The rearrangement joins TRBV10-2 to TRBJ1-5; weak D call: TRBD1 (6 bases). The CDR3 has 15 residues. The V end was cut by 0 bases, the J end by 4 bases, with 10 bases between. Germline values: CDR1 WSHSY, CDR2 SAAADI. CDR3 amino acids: CASSESGGENQPQHF. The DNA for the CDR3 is TGCGCCAGCAGTGAGTCAGGGGGAGAGAATCAGCCCCAGCATTTT.

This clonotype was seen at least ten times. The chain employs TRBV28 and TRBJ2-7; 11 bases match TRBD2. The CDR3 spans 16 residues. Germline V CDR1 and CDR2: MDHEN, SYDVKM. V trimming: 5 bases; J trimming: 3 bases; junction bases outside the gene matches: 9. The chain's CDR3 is CASSPWGTSGFYEQYF. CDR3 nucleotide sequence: TGTGCCAGCAGTCCGTGGGGGACTAGCGGCTTCTACGAGCAGTACTTC. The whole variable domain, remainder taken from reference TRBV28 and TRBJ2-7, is DVKVTQSSRYLVKRTGEKVFLECVQDMDHENMFWYRQDPGLGLRLIYFSYDVKMKEKGDIPEGYSVSREKKERFSLILESASTNQTSMYLCASSPWGTSGFYEQYFGPGTRLTVT.

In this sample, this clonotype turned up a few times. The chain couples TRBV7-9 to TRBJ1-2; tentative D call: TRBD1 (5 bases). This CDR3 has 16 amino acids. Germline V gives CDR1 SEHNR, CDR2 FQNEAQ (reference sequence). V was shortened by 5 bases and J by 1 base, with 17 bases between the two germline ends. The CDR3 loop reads CASSVRPSTVNYGYTF. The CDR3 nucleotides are TGTGCCAGCAGCGTTAGGCCCTCGACAGTTAACTATGGCTACACCTTC.

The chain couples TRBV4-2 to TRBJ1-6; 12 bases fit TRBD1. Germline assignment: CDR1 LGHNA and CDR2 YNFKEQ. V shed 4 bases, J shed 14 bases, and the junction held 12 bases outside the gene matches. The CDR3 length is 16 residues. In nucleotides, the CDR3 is TGTGCCAGCAGCCGTTCCGACGGGACAGGGGGCCGAACCCTCCACTTT. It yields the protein CASSRSDGTGGRTLHF.

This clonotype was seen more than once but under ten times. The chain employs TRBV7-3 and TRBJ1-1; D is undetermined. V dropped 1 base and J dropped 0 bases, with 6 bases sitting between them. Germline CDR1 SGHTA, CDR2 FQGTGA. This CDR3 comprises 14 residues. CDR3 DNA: TGTGCCAGCAGCTTAAGACCGATGAACACTGAAGCTTTCTTT. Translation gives CASSLRPMNTEAFF.

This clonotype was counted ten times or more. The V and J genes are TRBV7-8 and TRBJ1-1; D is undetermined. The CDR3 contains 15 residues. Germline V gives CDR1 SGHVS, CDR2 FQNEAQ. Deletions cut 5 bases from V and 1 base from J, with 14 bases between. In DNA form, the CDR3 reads TGTGCCAGCAGCCCCCTCCCGGGCGGGAACACTGAAGCTTTCTTT. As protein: CASSPLPGGNTEAFF.

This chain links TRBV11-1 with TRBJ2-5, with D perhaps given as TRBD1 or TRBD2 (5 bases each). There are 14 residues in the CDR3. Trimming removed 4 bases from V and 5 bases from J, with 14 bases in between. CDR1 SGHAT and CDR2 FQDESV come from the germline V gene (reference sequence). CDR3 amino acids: CASSSLDWGETQYF. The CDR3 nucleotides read TGTGCCAGCAGCTCACTCGACTGGGGGGAGACCCAGTACTTC.

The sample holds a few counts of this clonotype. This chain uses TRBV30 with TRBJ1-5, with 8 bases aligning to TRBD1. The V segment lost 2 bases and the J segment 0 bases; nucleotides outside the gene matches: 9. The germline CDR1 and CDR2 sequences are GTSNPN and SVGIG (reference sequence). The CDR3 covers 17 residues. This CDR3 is CAWSPGAGGHSNQPQHF. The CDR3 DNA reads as TGTGCCTGGAGTCCCGGGGCAGGGGGCCATAGCAATCAGCCCCAGCATTTT.

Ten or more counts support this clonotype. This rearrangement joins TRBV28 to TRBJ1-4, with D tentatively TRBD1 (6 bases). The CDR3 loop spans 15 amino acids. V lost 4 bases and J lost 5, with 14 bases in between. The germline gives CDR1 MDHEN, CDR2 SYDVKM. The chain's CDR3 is CASSYPGAGNEKLFF. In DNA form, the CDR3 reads TGTGCCAGCAGTTATCCAGGGGCGGGAAATGAAAAACTGTTTTTT.

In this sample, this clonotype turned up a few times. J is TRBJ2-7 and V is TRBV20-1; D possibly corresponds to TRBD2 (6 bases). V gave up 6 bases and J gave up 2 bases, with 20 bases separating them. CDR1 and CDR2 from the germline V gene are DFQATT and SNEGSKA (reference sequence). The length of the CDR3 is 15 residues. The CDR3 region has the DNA TGCAGTGCCACACCAGCGGGCCCCTTTCCCTACGAGCAGTACTTC. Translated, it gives CSATPAGPFPYEQYF.

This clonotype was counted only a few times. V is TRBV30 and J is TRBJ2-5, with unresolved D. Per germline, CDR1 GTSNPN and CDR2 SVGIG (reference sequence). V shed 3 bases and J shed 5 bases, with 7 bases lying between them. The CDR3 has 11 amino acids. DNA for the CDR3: TGTGCCTGGAGAATGGTGGAGACCCAGTACTTC. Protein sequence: CAWRMVETQYF.

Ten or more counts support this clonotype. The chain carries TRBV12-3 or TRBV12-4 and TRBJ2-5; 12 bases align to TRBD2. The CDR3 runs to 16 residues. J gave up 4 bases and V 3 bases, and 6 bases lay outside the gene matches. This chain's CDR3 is CASSLASGGARETQYF. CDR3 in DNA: TGTGCCAGCAGTTTGGCTAGCGGGGGGGCTAGAGAGACCCAGTACTTC.

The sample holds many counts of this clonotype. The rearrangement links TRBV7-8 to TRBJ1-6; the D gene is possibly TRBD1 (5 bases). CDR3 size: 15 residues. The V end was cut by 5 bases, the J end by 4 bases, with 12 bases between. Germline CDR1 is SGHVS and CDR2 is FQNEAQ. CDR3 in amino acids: CASSLTEVYNSPLHF. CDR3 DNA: TGTGCCAGCAGCCTGACAGAAGTTTATAATTCACCCCTCCACTTT.

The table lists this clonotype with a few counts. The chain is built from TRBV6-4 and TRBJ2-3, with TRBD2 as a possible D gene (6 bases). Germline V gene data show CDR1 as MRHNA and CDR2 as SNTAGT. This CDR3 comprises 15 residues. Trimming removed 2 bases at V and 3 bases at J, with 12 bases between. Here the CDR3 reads CASSDRGVVTDTQYF. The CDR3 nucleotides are TGTGCCAGCAGTGACCGCGGGGTTGTTACAGATACGCAGTATTTT.

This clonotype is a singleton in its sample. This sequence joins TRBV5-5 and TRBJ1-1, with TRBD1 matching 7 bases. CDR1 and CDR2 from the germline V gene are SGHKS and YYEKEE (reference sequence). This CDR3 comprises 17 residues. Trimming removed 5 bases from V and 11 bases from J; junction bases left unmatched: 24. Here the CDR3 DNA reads TGTGCCAGCAGTTTGTCCCCCCGTTACGGGACAGAGGACATGGCTTTCTTT. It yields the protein CASSLSPRYGTEDMAFF.

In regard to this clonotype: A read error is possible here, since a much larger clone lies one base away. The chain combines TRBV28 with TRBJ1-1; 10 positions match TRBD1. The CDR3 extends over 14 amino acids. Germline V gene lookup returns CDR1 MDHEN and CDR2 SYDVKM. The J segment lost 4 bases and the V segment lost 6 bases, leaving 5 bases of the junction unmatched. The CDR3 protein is CASSSGQGTTEAFF. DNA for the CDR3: TGTGCCAGCAGCTCGGGACAGGGGACCACTGAAGCTTTCTTT.

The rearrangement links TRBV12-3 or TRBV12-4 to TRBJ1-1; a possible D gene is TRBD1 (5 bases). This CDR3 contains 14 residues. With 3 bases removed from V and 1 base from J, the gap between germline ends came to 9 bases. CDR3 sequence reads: CASSFGGRNTEAFF. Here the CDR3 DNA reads TGTGCCAGCAGTTTTGGGGGTAGGAACACTGAAGCTTTCTTT.

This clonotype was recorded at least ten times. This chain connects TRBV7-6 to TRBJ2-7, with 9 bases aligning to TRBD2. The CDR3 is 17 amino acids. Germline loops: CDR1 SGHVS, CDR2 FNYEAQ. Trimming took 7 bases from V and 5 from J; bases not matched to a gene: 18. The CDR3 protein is CASTLGVPSGNRNEQYF. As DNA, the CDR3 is TGTGCCAGCACCCTCGGGGTACCTAGCGGGAATAGGAACGAGCAGTACTTC.